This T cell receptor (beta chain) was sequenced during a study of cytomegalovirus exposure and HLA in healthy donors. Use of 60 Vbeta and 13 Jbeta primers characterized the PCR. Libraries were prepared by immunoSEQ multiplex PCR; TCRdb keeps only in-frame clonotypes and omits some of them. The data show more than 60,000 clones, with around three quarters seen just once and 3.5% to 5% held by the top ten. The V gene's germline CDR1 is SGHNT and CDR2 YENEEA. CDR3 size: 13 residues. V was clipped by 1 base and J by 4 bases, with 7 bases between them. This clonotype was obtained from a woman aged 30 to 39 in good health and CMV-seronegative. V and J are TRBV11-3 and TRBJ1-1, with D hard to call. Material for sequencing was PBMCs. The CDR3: CASSLGFGTEAFF. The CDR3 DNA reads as TGTGCCAGCAGCTTAGGGTTCGGCACTGAAGCTTTCTTT. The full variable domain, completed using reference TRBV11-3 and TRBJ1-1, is EAGVVQSPRYKIIEKKQPVAFWCNPISGHNTLYWYLQNLGQGPELLIRYENEEAVDDSQLPKDRFSAERLKGVDSTLKIQPAELGDSAVYLCASSLGFGTEAFFGQGTRLTVV.